This T cell receptor beta chain was sequenced during a study of T cell responses to AZD1222 COVID-19 vaccine. The length of the CDR3 is 16 residues. With 3 bases removed from V and 0 bases from J, the gap between germline ends came to 14 bases. CDR1 and CDR2 (germline): MNHNS, SASEGT. Profiled with immunoSEQ multiplex PCR; TCRdb holds only in-frame clones, not every one. The sample consists of 150,000 to 180,000 clones, 86% of them appearing once. The sample was peripheral blood, taken on day 0 of MenACWY control vaccination. The source is an adult in good health. This rearrangement joins TRBV6-1 to TRBJ1-1; the D gene is possibly TRBD1 (5 bases). Here the CDR3 reads CASSDPWRQLNTEAFF. In DNA form, the CDR3 reads TGTGCCAGCAGTGACCCATGGAGACAGTTGAACACTGAAGCTTTCTTT.